The rows below give T cell receptor beta chains drawn from one sample of a study of blood T cells in healthy people across ages. TCRdb independently ran MiXCR on the 5' RACE reads; one entry per CDR3 protein. The profile shows approximately 350,000 distinct CDR3 sequences, about 49% of them singletons. Source material: blood. These receptors were taken from a man in his 60s in good health. Both conserved end residues are part of each CDR3. A D gene is named only where the DNA matches it firmly. The size of a clone is reported for some rows only, either as once, few or many, or as a class for expanded clones.

>-|TRBJ2-3|TRBV20-1|-
TGCAGTGCTAGAGCGGCAGTCACAGATACGCAGTATTTT
CSARAAVTDTQYF
>-|TRBJ2-5|TRBV9|few
TGTGCCAGCAGCGTAGCCCCGGGGCAGGTTGGCGGAGAGACCCAGTACTTC
CASSVAPGQVGGETQYF
>-|TRBJ2-3|TRBV18|-
TGTGCCAGCTCACCACGGGGGCCCCGAGATACGCAGTATTTT
CASSPRGPRDTQYF
>-|TRBJ2-7|TRBV28|few
TGTGCCAGCAGTTTATCATCCCCGGGGCGTTCCTACGAGCAGTACTTC
CASSLSSPGRSYEQYF
>-|TRBJ2-3|TRBV10-3|few
TGTGCCATCAGTGAATCCCAGCGGGCCACAGATACGCAGTATTTT
CAISESQRATDTQYF
>-|TRBJ2-1|TRBV4-3|-
TGCGCCAGCAGCCAAGATCTCCCCAGCAGCTCCTACAATGAGCAGTTCTTC
CASSQDLPSSSYNEQFF
>-|TRBJ2-7|TRBV7-2|-
TGTGCCAGCAGCTTAGCGGAAGGAGCCTACGAGCAGTACTTC
CASSLAEGAYEQYF
>TRBD2|TRBJ2-5|TRBV29-1|-
TGCAGCGTTGAGGGGACTAGCGCCTCTAGGGAGACCCAGTACTTC
CSVEGTSASRETQYF
>TRBD2|TRBJ2-7|TRBV9|-
TGTGCCAGCACGCGGGGGGCAGCCTCCTACGAGCAGTACTTC
CASTRGAASYEQYF
>TRBD1|TRBJ1-2|TRBV2|many
TGTGCCAGCAGTTTGGACAGGGGATATGGCTACACCTTC
CASSLDRGYGYTF
>TRBD1|TRBJ1-1|TRBV4-1|-
TGCGCCAGCAGCCAAGTGCAAGGACAGGGACTTCAAGCTTTCTTT
CASSQVQGQGLQAFF
>TRBD2|TRBJ2-3|TRBV5-4|few
TGTGCCAGCAGCTTGGTGTCGGGGGGGCGGGGAGATACGCAGTATTTT
CASSLVSGGRGDTQYF
>TRBD1|TRBJ1-2|TRBV20-1|many
TGCAGTGCTCCCGGGACAGGGAGCTATGGCTACACCTTC
CSAPGTGSYGYTF
>-|TRBJ2-5|TRBV7-2|-
TGTGCCGGCACCCCCAGCGGGGAGACCCAGTACTTC
CAGTPSGETQYF
>TRBD1|TRBJ2-2|TRBV18|-
TGTGCCAGCTCACCACCCGGGACAGGGAACACCGGGGAGCTGTTTTTT
CASSPPGTGNTGELFF
>-|TRBJ2-1|TRBV29-1|-
TGTAGCGCCACAGTAGGGTCAGAGACCCAGTTCTTC
CSATVGSETQFF
>TRBD2|TRBJ2-7|TRBV28|-
TGTGCCAGAAGGGATACTAGCGGAGGCTCCTACGAGCAGTACTTC
CARRDTSGGSYEQYF
>TRBD1|TRBJ2-7|TRBV25-1|-
TGTGCCAGCAGTGGGACAGGGTATAACTACGAGCAGTACTTC
CASSGTGYNYEQYF
>-|TRBJ1-4|TRBV27|few
TGTGCCAGCAGGAATAATGAAAAACTGTTTTTT
CASRNNEKLFF
>-|TRBJ2-7|TRBV20-1|-
TGCAGTGCTAGATCCGGGGTTATCTCCTACGAGCAGTACTTC
CSARSGVISYEQYF
>TRBD2|TRBJ2-5|TRBV7-9|few
TGTGCCAGCAGCTTAGTTGGGACTAGACCGCCGGAGACCCAGTACTTC
CASSLVGTRPPETQYF
>-|TRBJ1-2|TRBV21-1|-
TGTGCCAGCAGCCGTCCCCCGGACAGGGGACCCAATCCTAACTATGGCTACACCTTC
CASSRPPDRGPNPNYGYTF
>-|TRBJ2-6|TRBV21-1|-
TGTGCCAGCAGCCCCCAGGGCAGTTACGGCTCTGGGGCCAACGTCCTGACTTTC
CASSPQGSYGSGANVLTF
>TRBD1|TRBJ2-1|TRBV6-2/TRBV6-3|-
TGTGCCAGCAGCCGACAGGGGTTCGGTGAGCAGTTCTTC
CASSRQGFGEQFF
>-|TRBJ2-3|TRBV27|many
TGTGCCAGCATCCCCCCACTCACAGATACGCAGTATTTT
CASIPPLTDTQYF
>-|TRBJ1-2|TRBV2|-
TGTGCCAGCAGTGATCGGGCAGGCTATGGCTACACCTTC
CASSDRAGYGYTF
>TRBD1|TRBJ2-2|TRBV12-3/TRBV12-4|-
TGTGCCAGCAGTTCGCAACAGGGGGCCACCGGGGAGCTGTTTTTT
CASSSQQGATGELFF
>TRBD1|TRBJ1-2|TRBV6-1|-
TGTGCCAGCAGTGAAACAGGGGTCCCCTCCTATGGCTACACCTTC
CASSETGVPSYGYTF
>-|TRBJ2-4|TRBV28|few
TGTGCCAGCTCCCCCCTAGCGCCTCGGGACATTCAGTACTTC
CASSPLAPRDIQYF
>TRBD2|TRBJ2-3|TRBV10-3|many
TGTGCCACGACGGGACTAGGGGCCGATAGCACAGATACGCAGTATTTT
CATTGLGADSTDTQYF
>-|TRBJ2-5|TRBV2|-
TGTGCCAGGGGTAGCGTCCCTGGGGAGACCCAGTACTTC
CARGSVPGETQYF
>TRBD1|TRBJ1-1|TRBV3-1|once
TGTGCCAGCAGCCGAACTCGACAGGGCACTGAAGCTTTCTTT
CASSRTRQGTEAFF
>TRBD1|TRBJ1-2|TRBV20-1|-
TGCAGTGCTCAGGACAGGGGGCATAATGACTACACCTTC
CSAQDRGHNDYTF
>-|TRBJ2-5|TRBV20-1|-
TGCAGTGCACCAGTCCCTCCCCTCCGAGAGACCCAGTACTTC
CSAPVPPLRETQYF
>-|TRBJ2-7|TRBV3-1|few
TGTGCCAGCAGGAAAGGGAACTACGAGCAGTACTTC
CASRKGNYEQYF
>-|TRBJ1-2|TRBV6-2/TRBV6-3|-
TGTGCCAGCTGCCTGGCAGGGGACCCTGGCTACACCTTC
CASCLAGDPGYTF
>-|TRBJ2-7|TRBV4-3|-
TGCGCCAGCAGCCAAGAACTCCTTGTATCCTACAATGAGCAGTACTTC
CASSQELLVSYNEQYF
>-|TRBJ2-5|TRBV20-1|few
TGCAGTTCTCAGGGTGGGCGGAGGGGGATGGGGACCCAGTACTTC
CSSQGGRRGMGTQYF
>TRBD1|TRBJ1-2|TRBV7-9|many
TGTGCCAGCAGCCAAAACACAGGGGGCTCTGGCTACACCTTC
CASSQNTGGSGYTF
>-|TRBJ1-1|TRBV6-5|-
TGTGCCAGCATTGGGGAAATGAACACTGAAGCTTTCTTT
CASIGEMNTEAFF
>-|TRBJ2-7|TRBV7-9|-
TGTGCCAGCAGCTTAAGTCTTACCAGCTACGAGCAGTACTTC
CASSLSLTSYEQYF
>-|TRBJ2-1|TRBV6-6|-
TGTGCCAGCAGGACCGGGCGACCGGGCTCCTACAATGAGCAGTTCTTC
CASRTGRPGSYNEQFF
>TRBD1|TRBJ1-6|TRBV29-1|few
TGCAGCGTTGAAGAGAACAGGGGGTCACCCCTCCACTTT
CSVEENRGSPLHF
>-|TRBJ2-1|TRBV27|-
TGTGCCAGCAGTCCGCAAGCGACGCACTCCTACAATGAGCAGTTCTTC
CASSPQATHSYNEQFF
>-|TRBJ2-5|TRBV27|few
TGTGCCAGCAGCCATTCATCAGGAGAGACCCAGTACTTC
CASSHSSGETQYF
>TRBD2|TRBJ2-1|TRBV5-4|-
TGTGCCAGCAGCCTGGGGGGGACCTCCTACAATGAGCAGTTCTTC
CASSLGGTSYNEQFF
>-|TRBJ2-3|TRBV12-3/TRBV12-4|-
TGTGCCAGCACCGGGAGCACAGATACGCAGTATTTT
CASTGSTDTQYF
>-|TRBJ2-7|TRBV7-2|many
TGTGCCAGCAGCTCGAGAGGGACTCTCGCCTACGAGCAGTACTTC
CASSSRGTLAYEQYF